A selection of T cell receptor beta chains follows, all from one sample in a study of cytomegalovirus exposure and HLA in healthy donors. Sequenced by immunoSEQ multiplex PCR; TCRdb stores in-frame clones only, minus some. The sample includes 150,000 to 200,000 clones, approximately 71% of them seen just once. The specimen sequenced was PBMCs. The receptors come from a man aged 18 to 35 in good health and CMV-seropositive. Each CDR3 is given without its conserved first and last residue.

j_call v_call cdr3_length cdr3_aa
TRBJ2-1 TRBV27 13 ASSLSRRTSTEQF
TRBJ2-3 TRBV14 14 ASSPPGTGGPDTQY
TRBJ2-6 TRBV7-8 16 ASSLSEPGASGANVLT
TRBJ2-5 TRBV30 11 AWSTGSQETQY
TRBJ2-3 TRBV19 13 ASSNRLAGPDTQY
TRBJ2-7 TRBV30 10 AWDRQANEQY
TRBJ2-1 TRBV2 13 ASLRASGNYNEQF
TRBJ1-4 TRBV30 11 AWTGQSNEKLF
TRBJ2-2 TRBV29-1 11 SVEHSSTGELF
TRBJ1-1 TRBV15 12 ATSRVGGKAEAF
TRBJ1-5 TRBV7-8 14 ASSSSDGLSNQPQH
TRBJ1-6 TRBV2 12 ASSARGLDSPLH
TRBJ2-7 TRBV7-9 14 ASSLVWTSGGGEQY
TRBJ2-4 TRBV5-1 13 ASSALGGRENIQY
TRBJ2-2 TRBV7-8 14 ASSPNVRGYTGELF
TRBJ1-1 TRBV30 12 AWKALGLNTEAF
TRBJ2-1 TRBV28 13 ASSSWSAASNEQF
TRBJ2-7 TRBV6-1 10 AGSEVFNEQY
TRBJ2-7 TRBV4-2 11 ASSQATNYEQY
TRBJ1-5 TRBV30 13 AWSVGVYSNQPQH
TRBJ2-7 TRBV2 12 ASRPGTGAYEQY
TRBJ2-7 TRBV11-2 11 ASSLGPPGEQY
TRBJ1-1 TRBV2 9 ASTRKTEAF
TRBJ2-5 TRBV25-1 12 ASSEAGGQPTQY
TRBJ2-1 TRBV7-6 11 ASSLQGSGEQF
TRBJ2-3 TRBV5-6 13 ASSLDYIRTDTQY
TRBJ1-1 TRBV10-3 11 AISGDRETEAF
TRBJ2-1 TRBV13 14 ASSPPGGTIIYEQF
TRBJ2-2 TRBV5-5 12 ASRAGGYTGELF
TRBJ2-7 TRBV28 9 ASTSNRGQY
TRBJ1-2 TRBV5-1 10 ASSIRDSGYT
TRBJ2-1 TRBV7-6 12 ASSLAAGRNEQF
TRBJ2-7 TRBV5-1 13 ASSPGGGRIHEQY
TRBJ2-3 TRBV18 12 ASSPMDYPDTQY
TRBJ2-3 TRBV6-1 11 ASSDGRVDTQY
TRBJ2-3 TRBV6-1 12 ASSEGQSTDTQY
TRBJ2-1 TRBV19 12 ASSPSHQGGEQF
TRBJ2-1 TRBV19 13 ASSMASGQNNEQF
TRBJ1-6 TRBV30 12 ALGSQQYNSPLH
TRBJ1-1 TRBV6-6 13 SSSDTGTKNTEAF
TRBJ1-1 TRBV19 11 ASSTPFAGEAF
TRBJ1-5 TRBV19 11 ASSIPINQPQH
TRBJ2-3 TRBV27 13 ASWRTSGSTDTQY
TRBJ1-2 TRBV12-5 15 ASGTGQGARDVYGYT
TRBJ1-1 TRBV6-5 13 ASSPSSFMNTEAF
- TRBV6-5 11 ASQRGAPYEQY
TRBJ1-2 TRBV9 13 ASSVEGAGSYGYT
TRBJ2-3 TRBV10-1 13 ASSERLAGADTQY
TRBJ2-7 TRBV28 13 ASRLQAGVRYEQY
TRBJ2-5 TRBV7-9 12 ASSPTSGPGEQY
TRBJ2-7 TRBV11-2 15 ASSRIGLAGGGYEQY
TRBJ2-5 TRBV9 11 ASSVEQGETQY
TRBJ2-1 TRBV7-3 13 ASSVTSGRLYEQF
TRBJ2-1 TRBV27 13 ASSLRREVYNEQF
TRBJ1-2 TRBV28 11 ASSYPSGGGHT
TRBJ2-7 TRBV28 18 ASSRSGGYTRTGATYEQY